This T cell receptor (beta chain) was sequenced in a study of T cells expressing NK-cell markers (dated by TCRdb to 2019 to 2021). At the level of the whole study: In sorted CD3+CD56+NKG2C+, CD3+CD56+NKG2C- and CD3+CD56-NKG2C+ T-cell subsets from several donors, TCR beta-chain repertoires were profiled. Of the eight sequenced donors, seven were found to be HCMV-seropositive and one was found to be HCMV-seronegative. All eight donors whose samples were sequenced were randomly selected healthy volunteers, three of them men and five women. Illumina HiSeq 2000/2500, MiSeq or NextSeq was used to sequence libraries as 2 x 150 bp reads.

TCRdb records Illumina HiSeq 2000 as the sequencer. TCR beta cDNA libraries were made by 5'RACE template switching that added a universal primer site and unique molecular identifiers. cDNA synthesis was primed from the TCR beta constant segment, followed by two successive PCR amplification steps. The paper's data handling went like this. MIGEC was used to demultiplex reads and group the reads by UMI, and MiTCR was used to assemble and quantify clonotypes. To exclude erroneous sequences, only TCR cDNA sequences supported by at least two reads were retained. The tcR package was used for downstream repertoire analysis, and clonotypes were matched across fractions by CDR3 nucleotide sequence plus V segment. Antigen specificity was annotated against VDJdb with VDJmatch, allowing one amino acid substitution in CDR3. Reprocessed by TCRdb, the reads give a single entry per CDR3 protein sequence, without DNA. TCRdb, not the authors, supplied the V and J calls. This sample's table lists around 280,000 distinct CDR3 sequences. The ten largest make up roughly 0.4% of the sample.

HCMV serostatus was determined by detecting HCMV-specific IgG in serum with a commercial ELISA kit. Ficoll density gradient centrifugation was used to isolate peripheral blood mononuclear cells from blood. General findings and caveats noted by the study authors: It remained unclear whether the expanded NKG2C-expressing T cell clones were specific for HCMV antigens. In over 5 donors, the dominant CD3+CD56+NKG2C+ clonotypes were among the top 10 CD8+ clonotypes and accounted for about 1.0-7.5% of CD8+ T cells. Those dominant clonotypes were again the most abundant among CD3+CD56-NKG2C+ cells in several donors, at roughly 28.3-60.1%.

Note on this clonotype: Its antigen has not been determined.

Including cysteine and phenylalanine, the CDR3 has 15 amino acids. No DNA has been recorded. CDR1 and CDR2 are drawn from the germline V gene: SGDLS, YYNGEE. This receptor was taken from a man aged 18 to 30 in good health. Donor details come from another sample of the same person, matched by shared clones. Rearrangement joined TRBV9 to TRBJ2-7. Sequenced input: blood T cells: a sorted CD56 or NKG2C T cell subset, CD4+ or CD8+ T cells, or bulk PBMC T cells (not recorded which). The CDR3 loop reads CASSVAGSSSYEQYF.